These 3 T cell receptor beta chains were sequenced from one sample in a study of cytomegalovirus exposure and HLA in healthy donors. The PCR was carried out with 60 Vbeta primers and 13 Jbeta primers. Data came from immunoSEQ multiplex PCR; TCRdb stores just in-frame clones and leaves some out. Among over 110,000 clones listed, around 80% were seen once. The source material was PBMCs. These receptors were collected from a male donor in good health and CMV-seropositive.

This chain uses TRBV9 with TRBJ1-2; 10 bases are a match to TRBD1. Germline CDR1 and CDR2: SGDLS and YYNGEE. Losses at the gene ends were 3 bases for V and 2 bases for J; bases not matched to a gene: 4. The CDR3 has 15 residues. CDR3 nucleotides: TGTGCCAGCAGCGCGACAGGGGGCAGCAACTATGGCTACACCTTC. Translated, it gives CASSATGGSNYGYTF.

This clone was seen once. The rearrangement uses TRBV5-6 and TRBJ1-2, with D maybe TRBD1 (6 bases). The CDR3 has 15 amino acids. V was trimmed by 1 base and J by 6 bases, leaving 16 bases between them. The germline CDR1 and CDR2 sequences are SGHDT and YYEEEE. The CDR3: CASSLFSGDRHGYTF. The DNA of the CDR3 is TGTGCCAGCAGCTTGTTCTCAGGGGATAGGCATGGCTACACCTTC.

The chain recombines TRBV5-8 with TRBJ2-1; TRBD2 is a possible D gene (6 bases). Germline lookup yields CDR1 SGHTS and CDR2 YDEGEE. This CDR3 has 14 amino acids. Trimming took 9 bases from V and 5 from J, leaving 18 bases between them. The CDR3 region has the DNA TGTGCCACCCGACGGGGGACTTATAACAATGAGCAGTTCTTC. Translating it yields CATRRGTYNNEQFF.